This T cell receptor (beta chain) came from a study of blood T cell repertoires in COVID-19. The sample holds a few counts of this clone. Trimming cost V 0 bases and J 3 bases; bases outside gene matches: 5. The CDR3 covers 17 residues. Germline V gene lookup returns CDR1 MNHEY and CDR2 SVGEGT. Assay used: immunoSEQ multiplex PCR; TCRdb lists only in-frame clones, some missing. Among about 210,000 clones listed, under 90% were seen once. The J gene is TRBJ2-1, the V gene TRBV6-2 or TRBV6-3; 10 positions agree with TRBD2. The sample taken for sequencing was PBMCs or T cells enriched from blood (not recorded which). This receptor was identified in a woman between 45 and 65 years old with acute COVID-19. The CDR3 region is CASSYSPSGGIYNEQFF. CDR3 nucleotides: TGTGCCAGCAGTTACTCACCTAGCGGGGGTATCTACAATGAGCAGTTCTTC.